This entry features one T cell receptor beta chain sequence. Its cognate antigen has yet to be identified. Base qualities are missing; no much larger clone stands one base away. The sample originates from a study of cytomegalovirus exposure and HLA in healthy donors (dated by TCRdb to 2017 to 2019). A note on the overall study: An earlier analysis of some 600 of the donors reported 276 Gb of sequence data and some 110 million unique TCR beta sequences obtained from approximately 180 million T cells. About 300 gigabases of sequencing data and approximately 93 million unique TCR sequences were included in an early release covering about 600 HLA-typed donors. Of the roughly 430 genotyped donors, about 84% fell in the genetic ancestry cluster associated with self-reported Caucasian donors. The study aimed to test whether signatures of past pathogen exposure could be identified by cataloging public T cell receptors. The study used immunosequencing to profile the T cell repertoires of more than 650 subjects and linked those repertoires to cytomegalovirus serostatus. Besides the first cohort of roughly 700 subjects, a separate validation cohort made up of 120 different subjects was used. The study combined high-throughput TCR immunosequencing, statistical association of individual TCRs with disease status, and machine learning to predict cytomegalovirus infection status. A later analysis re-examined previously published TCR beta repertoires from more than 600 donors and added high-resolution HLA genotyping to investigate patterns of TCR occurrence. Rather than drawing on any new phenotypic data, the later analysis identified candidate immune exposures from TCR beta sequences and the way those sequences occurred across donors. To decide whether each TCR beta V gene segment behaved as functional or pseudogenic, an earlier analysis of over 500 of the donors relied on high-throughput TCR beta sequencing. Donor age, sex, ethnicity and CMV serostatus were compiled together with the repertoire data. A later genetic analysis took genome-wide SNP genotypes for about 65% of the 666 donors and used that subset as a discovery cohort. Every discovery cohort repertoire had been produced on one sequencing platform. Class I and class II HLA loci were covered by the typing at four-digit resolution. Typing coverage varied by locus: roughly 620-640 donors for A, B, C, DRB1 and DQB1; roughly 520 for DQA1; approximately 570 for DPA1; approximately 450 for DPB1. Roughly five DR-DQ haplotypes were handled as single units for association and clustering because linkage in the cohort was strong. Among some 400 genotyped donors of the cohort, an average of around 220,000 unique TCR beta nucleotide sequences was sequenced per donor, of which about 18% were non-productive. Points the paper makes about the study in general: The cohort was sequenced for TCR beta chains only, and without alpha or paired-chain data the features that could be detected were limited. In vitro tests confirmed that three of the cytomegalovirus-associated TCR beta chains recognize cytomegalovirus antigens. A further reported finding was that TCR beta sequences accurately predicted the HLA-A and HLA-B alleles for most subjects in the first cohort. The study gave a list of 150 to 200 TCR beta chains associated with cytomegalovirus. Across donors, most TCR sequences were observed very rarely, whereas some public TCRs were present in many individuals. Some IMGT-functional V segments, including TRBV6-2 and TRBV6-3, could not be distinguished by the 87-base-pair reads and were therefore excluded. When HLA alleles, especially DR and DQ, strongly co-occurred, attributing TCR associations to individual alleles was difficult. CMV serostatus was the only immune exposure information available for the cohort. A later genetic analysis associated a missense DCLRE1C variant with V-gene and J-gene trimming of TCR beta chains, and an independent cohort replicated the association. A later analysis found that TCR association rates varied across HLA loci, with DRB1 alleles showing the most associated TCRs and HLA-C alleles the fewest. At a false discovery rate of 0.05, a later analysis linked roughly 17,000 TCR beta sequences to specific HLA alleles. Roughly uniform sequencing depth across donors was assumed in presence/absence analyses, although this assumption may not hold. The classifier was reported to diagnose cytomegalovirus status with high specificity and sensitivity in both the original cohort and the validation cohort. In a later analysis, several top co-occurrence clusters were reported to appear linked to parvovirus B19, influenza, CMV and Epstein-Barr virus. A group of highly shared sequence variants was considered likely to be a technical artifact of the sequencing pipeline. In a later analysis, most CMV-associated TCR beta chains were found to appear HLA-restricted, with HLA associations seemingly driven largely by CMV exposure. Because counts were too low, roughly 16 rarely observed V segments, including chromosome 9 orphons, were excluded from the earlier analysis of 587 of the donors. HLA typing was unavailable for some donors at each locus, so association tests used only the typed subset. A later genetic analysis reported fewer N-insertions in productive TCRs among donors in an Asian-associated ancestry cluster than the roughly 670-donor mean. According to the authors, the approach could potentially be generalized to other disease states and immunological phenotypes. Compared with equally common non-associated chains, HLA-associated TCR beta chains in a later analysis were more clonally expanded and had lower generation probabilities. Correlated functional status among segregating V segments might reflect linkage disequilibrium, but an unknown experimental factor could not be ruled out. In an earlier analysis of approximately 590 of the donors, most TCR beta V segments appeared in productive rearrangements about 90% or about 30% of the time, broadly matching IMGT annotations.

Library preparation was by the immunoSEQ multiplex PCR assay. The multiplex PCR relied on a mix of 60 forward primers for TCR Vbeta segments and 13 reverse primers for TCR Jbeta segments. Amplification of the CDR3 region of rearranged TCR beta genes was performed with a multiplex PCR assay on genomic DNA. The Illumina HiSeq System was used to sequence the amplified TCR beta libraries as 87-base-pair reads. Per the original workflow: Across the 500 to 750 repertoires, a later analysis counted tens of millions of unique TCR beta chains, 9.5 million to 12 million of which were shared by at least two donors. To remove PCR and sequencing errors, raw reads were error-corrected and collapsed into unique sequences using a nearest-neighbor algorithm that merged closely related sequences. To assign V, D and J gene segments, CDR3 sequences were aligned to IMGT reference sequences. For a sequence to be retained, a match of at least six nucleotides was required to both a V gene segment and a J gene segment. A rearrangement counted as productive if the CDR3 had no stop codons and remained in frame with V and J, and every other rearrangement counted as non-productive. Following IMGT convention, CDR3 was defined as the stretch from the second conserved V-encoded cysteine up to the conserved J-encoded phenylalanine. The earlier analysis of about 570 of the donors excluded any sequence lacking an unambiguous match to a single V gene segment. An earlier analysis of roughly 590 of the donors called V segments functional above 56.7% productive rearrangements and segregating when the between-donor standard deviation exceeded 5%. A statistical classification framework was built to diagnose cytomegalovirus status from the catalog of TCR beta chain sequences. A later analysis assigned V and J genes by comparing TCR nucleotide sequences with IMGT/GENE-DB human TR gene sequences. The TCRdist pipeline was used in a later analysis to assign CDR3 sequences and most-parsimonious VDJ recombination scenarios. In a later analysis, each TCR beta chain was defined by its CDR3 amino acid sequence together with its V-gene family, and reads without a unique V-gene family were excluded. In a later analysis, several hundred highly shared, low-generation-probability nucleotide sequences were removed to address suspected cross-contamination and a sequencing artifact. A later analysis calculated a clonal expansion index for each public chain from normalized within-repertoire ranks of inferred template counts. Generation probabilities in a later analysis came from a VDJ recombination model fitted to out-of-frame rearrangements, and those results were checked against IGoR. In a later analysis, hypergeometric tests were used to score TCR-TCR, TCR-HLA and TCR-CMV co-occurrence, with a repertoire-size bias correction applied to TCR pairs. A later analysis estimated false discovery rates by permuting HLA or CMV assignments 20 times. In a later analysis, co-occurring TCRs were grouped with DBSCAN, and TCRdist sequence similarity was added when clustering was performed within HLA-allele-positive subsets. For co-occurrence clustering, repertoires with fewer than 30,000 or more than 120,000 public chains were excluded, along with 5 or 6 repertoires with anomalous nucleotide sharing. The table comes from immuneACCESS by way of TCRdb, which keeps in-frame sequences with V and J called. Part of the clones is missing from these tables; in studies checked, under half for an unresolved V gene and the rest for unknown reasons. V and J calls plus clone size are reproduced from that table; the DNA served to infer D and trimming. The sample table holds approximately 120,000 clones, of which around 73% were seen once. Of the sample, about 1.3% falls within the top ten clones.

In total, over 600 healthy bone marrow donors made up the cohort. At the time of sampling, every cohort member was nominally healthy, though immune exposures that went unrecorded were likely present. The donor was CMV seronegative and belonged to the group of 352 seronegative cohort members. Each donor provided a peripheral blood sample, and peripheral blood mononuclear cells were used for TCR beta sequencing. The Qiagen DNeasy Blood Extraction Kit was used to extract genomic DNA from the blood cell samples. Reading the germline V gene gives CDR1 SGHNT and CDR2 YENEEA. V is cut by 1 base and J by 6 bases, and the space between the germline ends is 18 bases. Taken from cysteine to phenylalanine, the CDR3 has 17 residues. Of all the DNA, just the CDR3 is kept, 51 bases in frame from base 1.

The rearrangement combines TRBV11-3 with TRBJ2-2; no D gene call is confident. Sequencing was carried out using PBMCs. The TCR was taken from a man between 45 and 60 years old in good health and CMV-seronegative. Read as DNA, the sequence is TGTGCCAGCAGCTTAGCCGACTTCCCGAGTCGTCCCGGGGAGCTGTTTTTT. Its protein reads: CASSLADFPSRPGELFF.